The present TCR beta chain was sequenced within a study of cytomegalovirus exposure and HLA in healthy donors. Study-level information: An early release of data contained about 85 million unique TCRs, which came from HLA-typed donors.

Trimming removed 0 bases at V and 1 base at J, with 7 bases between. The CDR3 is made up of 14 amino acids. Germline-derived CDR1 and CDR2 are SGHRS and YFSETQ. PCR amplification relied on 60 Vbeta primers (plus 13 Jbeta primers). Assay used: immunoSEQ multiplex PCR; TCRdb lists only in-frame clones, some missing. The listing records about 200,000 clones. Study results and caveats: Most likely, a cluster of highly shared sequence variants arose as a sequencing artifact. Fewer N-insertions (relative to the approximately 700-donor mean) were reportedly seen in an Asian-associated ancestry cluster in a later analysis. Most TCR sequences proved rare, with some public TCRs found in many donors.

With respect to this clone: Its specificity is not known.

Sequencing was done on a sample of PBMCs. This TCR was sampled from a boy between 10 and 17 years old in good health and CMV-seronegative. The chain combines TRBV5-1 with TRBJ1-1; D not certain. CDR3 protein: CASSLAPSNTEAFF. CDR3 nucleotides: TGCGCCAGCAGCTTGGCCCCGTCGAACACTGAAGCTTTCTTT.